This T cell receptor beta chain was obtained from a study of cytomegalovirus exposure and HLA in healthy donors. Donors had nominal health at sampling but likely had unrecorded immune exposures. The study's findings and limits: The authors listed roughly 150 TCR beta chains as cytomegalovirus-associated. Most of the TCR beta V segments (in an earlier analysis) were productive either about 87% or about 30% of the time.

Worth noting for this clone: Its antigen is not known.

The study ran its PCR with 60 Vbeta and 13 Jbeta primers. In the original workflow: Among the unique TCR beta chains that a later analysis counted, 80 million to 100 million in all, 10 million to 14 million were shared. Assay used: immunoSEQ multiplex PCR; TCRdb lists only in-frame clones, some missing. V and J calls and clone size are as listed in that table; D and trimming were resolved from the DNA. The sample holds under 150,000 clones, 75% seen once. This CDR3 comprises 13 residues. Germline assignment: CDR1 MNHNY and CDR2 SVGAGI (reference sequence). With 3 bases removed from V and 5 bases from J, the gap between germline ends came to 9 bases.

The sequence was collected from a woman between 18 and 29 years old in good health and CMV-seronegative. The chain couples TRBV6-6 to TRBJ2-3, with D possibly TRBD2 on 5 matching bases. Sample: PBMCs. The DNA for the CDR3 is TGTGCCAGCAGTTATGTCGGGATAGATACGCAGTATTTT. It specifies CASSYVGIDTQYF.